These 10 T cell receptor beta chains were all obtained from the same sample, sequenced in a study of regulatory T cells in long-lasting Graves disease. Time point noted: newly diagnosed GD, antithyroid drugs for less than 3 months. RNA from PBMCs was the source of the TCR library. Investigators prepared the TCR beta libraries by applying iRepertoire HTBI primers and Arm-PCR of CDR3 regions. TCRdb re-called the multiplex PCR reads with MiXCR, one entry per CDR3 protein. The table lists 400,000 to 450,000 distinct CDR3 sequences, 16% of them singletons. The same specimen was also included in a second study, on T cells in Graves' hyperthyroidism and ophthalmopathy.

Here the sequenced sample was peripheral blood mononuclear cells (PBMCs), taken at new diagnosis, from a patient treated with antithyroid drugs. These receptors were taken from a woman in her twenties or thirties with Graves disease.

This chain connects TRBV24-1 to TRBJ2-7; D gene ambiguous. V lost 7 bases, J lost 4 bases, and 4 bases lay in between. This CDR3 has 10 residues. Germline V gives CDR1 KGHDR, CDR2 SFDVKD. The CDR3 bases are TGTGCCACCAGCCTATACGAGCAGTACTTC. Its translation: CATSLYEQYF.

This clonotype appeared many times. The V and J genes are TRBV13 and TRBJ1-1, with a weak D call TRBD1 (6 bases). This CDR3 spans 14 amino acids. The germline V and J ends were trimmed by 5 bases and 4 bases, with 14 bases remaining between them. Germline values: CDR1 PRHDT, CDR2 FYEKMQ (reference sequence). The CDR3 spells CASSHPRGPTEAFF. CDR3 coding DNA: TGTGCCAGCAGCCATCCCCGGGGGCCCACTGAAGCTTTCTTT.

This clonotype was observed at least ten times. The J gene is TRBJ2-3, the V gene TRBV6-5; D is uncertain. CDR1 and CDR2 (germline): MNHEY, SVGAGI. This CDR3 contains 13 residues. V lost 1 base and J 6 bases, leaving 8 bases between the germline ends. DNA of the CDR3: TGTGCCAGCAGTTACTTAGCAACCGATACGCAGTATTTT. Protein: CASSYLATDTQYF.

This clonotype was recorded many times. The chain is built from TRBV7-8 and TRBJ1-4; 7 bases agree with TRBD1. Germline CDR1 and CDR2: SGHVS and FQNEAQ. The junction had 6 bases not matched to a gene; V was cut back by 0 bases and J by 8 bases. This CDR3 spans 15 amino acids. The CDR3 coding sequence is TGTGCCAGCAGCTTAGCGACTACAGGGGCGGAAAAACTGTTTTTT. The encoded protein is CASSLATTGAEKLFF.

The DNA for the CDR3 is TGTGCCAGCAGCTTTCGGACAGGCCCTGGAAACACCATATATTTT. Protein sequence: CASSFRTGPGNTIYF. The V and J genes are TRBV7-9 and TRBJ1-3; 7 bases are shared with TRBD1. Losses at the gene ends were 3 bases for V and 2 bases for J; bases not matched to a gene: 4. CDR1 and CDR2 (germline): SEHNR, FQNEAQ (reference sequence). The CDR3 loop spans 15 amino acids.

In this sample, this clonotype turned up many times. The chain joins TRBV3-1 to TRBJ1-2, with 8 positions matching TRBD1. Trimming removed 3 bases from V and 6 bases from J; junction bases left unmatched: 9. The CDR3 length is 15 residues. Germline lookup yields CDR1 LGHDT and CDR2 YNNKEL (reference sequence). CDR3 amino acids: CASSHEDREGDGYTF. CDR3 bases: TGTGCCAGCAGCCACGAGGACAGGGAAGGGGATGGCTACACCTTC.

This clonotype has more than one count but fewer than ten. The rearrangement links TRBV3-1 to TRBJ2-2, with 9 bases that match TRBD2. The CDR3 has 18 residues. V was clipped by 1 base and J by 4 bases; unmatched bases: 10. CDR1 and CDR2 (germline): LGHDT, YNNKEL (reference sequence). Here the CDR3 reads CASSQGLAGVHGTGELFF. The CDR3 nucleotides read TGTGCCAGCAGCCAAGGGTTAGCGGGAGTGCATGGCACCGGGGAGCTGTTTTTT.

This clonotype was observed at least ten times. The rearrangement uses TRBV5-1 and TRBJ1-6, with 8 bases aligning to TRBD1. Germline lookup yields CDR1 SGHRS and CDR2 YFSETQ. Trimming cost V 3 bases and J 9 bases; bases outside gene matches: 14. The CDR3 is 17 residues long. The CDR3, as DNA: TGCGCCAGCAGCTCCCACGAATGGACAGGGACCGGTTCACCCCTCCACTTT. It yields the protein CASSSHEWTGTGSPLHF.

This clonotype was found many times. The chain employs TRBV18 and TRBJ2-2; D is possibly TRBD1 or TRBD2 (5 bases each). Per germline, CDR1 KGHSH and CDR2 LQKENI. CDR3 size: 15 residues. The ends were cut back, 2 bases at V and 7 bases at J, with 14 bases in the middle. CDR3 DNA: TGTGCCAGCTCACCAGTCGGGGACCTGGTCGGGGAGCTGTTTTTT. It translates to CASSPVGDLVGELFF.

This clonotype was detected many times. The chain links TRBV30 to TRBJ1-5; the D gene is possibly TRBD1 (5 bases). The CDR3 runs 15 residues. Germline V lookup: CDR1 GTSNPN, CDR2 SVGIG (reference sequence). V was pared by 3 bases and J by 0 bases, with 12 bases between. CDR3 nucleotides: TGTGCCTGGAGCCGGGGGACGGATAGCAATCAGCCCCAGCATTTT. Its translation: CAWSRGTDSNQPQHF.